The source of this T cell receptor beta chain is a study of blood T cell repertoires in COVID-19. About the study: Some COVID-19 samples were acute and others convalescent; all came from the United States, Italy and Spain. Sources were T cells, B-cell-depleted T cells, or PBMCs; the material itself was cDNA or gDNA.

The authors' processing: The assay estimated nucleated cells by amplifying reference gene primers. TCRdb's copy holds only in-frame clones and misses some; the assay was immunoSEQ multiplex PCR. D and trimming were read from the DNA, whereas the V and J calls and clone size are those reported in that table. The repertoire holds nearly 250,000 clones, with approximately 84% as singletons. Per germline, CDR1 MDHEN and CDR2 SYDVKM. V shed 8 bases and J shed 2 bases, with 16 bases lying between them. This CDR3 contains 15 residues. The sequencing sample was made of peripheral blood. The rearrangement links TRBV28 to TRBJ1-5, with D unresolved. This TCR was recovered from a woman aged 80 or over with acute or convalescent COVID-19. CDR3 nucleotides: TGTGCCAGCCTAGCGGCGCGTTCCCGCAATCAGCCCCAGCATTTT. Translating it yields CASLAARSRNQPQHF. The variable domain in full, completed from reference TRBV28 and TRBJ1-5, reads DVKVTQSSRYLVKRTGEKVFLECVQDMDHENMFWYRQDPGLGLRLIYFSYDVKMKEKGDIPEGYSVSREKKERFSLILESASTNQTSMYLCASLAARSRNQPQHFGDGTRLSIL.